These T cell receptor beta chains were read from a single sample in a study of blood T cell repertoires in COVID-19. The repertoire was sequenced with immunoSEQ multiplex PCR; TCRdb's copy has only in-frame clones and lacks some. The top ten clones hold approximately 6.8% of a sample with over 90,000 clones, 82% of them seen once. The sequenced material came from peripheral blood. The receptors come from a man aged 50-60 years with active or convalescent COVID-19. Both conserved end residues are part of each CDR3. A D gene is named only where the DNA matches it firmly.

d_gene	v_gene	j_gene	CDR3nt	CDR3aa
.	TRBV4-3	TRBJ1-4	TGCGCCAGCAGCCGAGGGGAGGATGAAAAACTGTTTTTT	CASSRGEDEKLFF
TRBD2	TRBV19	TRBJ2-3	TGTGCCAGTAGTATTACTAGCGAAGATACGCAGTATTTT	CASSITSEDTQYF
TRBD2	TRBV10-1	TRBJ2-7	TGCGCCAGCAGTGACGGGGGGGCCTCCTACGAGCAGTACTTC	CASSDGGASYEQYF
.	TRBV3-1/TRBV3-2	TRBJ1-5	TGTGCCAGCAGCAAAGGGGGGCTGAGCAATCAGCCCCAGCATTTT	CASSKGGLSNQPQHF
.	TRBV10-3	TRBJ2-7	TGTGCCATCAGTGACCTTGACGAGCAGTACTTC	CAISDLDEQYF
.	TRBV7-9	TRBJ2-3	TGTGCCAGCAGCTTAGATACAGGGACAGATACGCAGTATTTT	CASSLDTGTDTQYF
.	TRBV4-1	TRBJ2-1	TGCGCCAGCAGCCAAGAGACATCCGGGACCTACAATGAGCAGTTCTTC	CASSQETSGTYNEQFF
TRBD2	TRBV28	TRBJ2-1	TGTGCCAGCAGTTCAATGACTAGCGGGGGGGCTTGGGACAATGAGCAGTTCTTC	CASSSMTSGGAWDNEQFF
TRBD1	TRBV28	TRBJ1-2	TGTGCCAGCAGTCCGAGCGGACAGGGGGCGATTGGCTACACCTTC	CASSPSGQGAIGYTF
TRBD1	TRBV10-1	TRBJ2-4	TGCGCCAGCAATCCAGGGGGAAATCCCGCCAAAAACATTCAGTACTTC	CASNPGGNPAKNIQYF
TRBD1	TRBV10-3	TRBJ1-3	TGTGCCATCAGACCCGGGACAGGCCGCTCTGGAAACACCATATATTTT	CAIRPGTGRSGNTIYF
TRBD1	TRBV28	TRBJ2-1	TGTGCCAGCAGCCACGACAGGGAGTACAATGAGCAGTTCTTC	CASSHDREYNEQFF
.	TRBV5-1	TRBJ2-5	TGCGCCAGCAGCTCAGGGGTCGCTTCTGAAGAGACCCAGTACTTC	CASSSGVASEETQYF
.	TRBV5-4	TRBJ2-3	TGTGCCAGCAGCGCGATTGGTGGGGGGGCCGCAGATACGCAGTATTTT	CASSAIGGGAADTQYF
TRBD1	TRBV28	TRBJ2-5	TGTGCCAGCAGTTCGTCAGGGGGCTCAGAGACCCAGTACTTC	CASSSSGGSETQYF
.	TRBV5-6	TRBJ1-1	TGTGCCAGCAGTTACCGGGACATTGGGGCGAACACTGAAGCTTTCTTT	CASSYRDIGANTEAFF
.	TRBV7-6	TRBJ2-5	TGTGCCAGCAGTTCCGCGTTTGAGTCTAGCCTCAAGAGGGCCCAGTACTTC	CASSSAFESSLKRAQYF
TRBD2	TRBV7-2	TRBJ2-1	TGTGCCAGCGGATATAGCGGGGAGAGCTCCTACAATGAGCAGTTCTTC	CASGYSGESSYNEQFF
TRBD1	TRBV5-1	TRBJ1-2	TGCGCCAGCAGCTTGAGGACAGGGGAGATTGACTACACCTTC	CASSLRTGEIDYTF
TRBD1	TRBV7-8	TRBJ1-1	TGTGCCAGCAGCTTAGGCGGGACAGAGAACACTGAAGCTTTCTTT	CASSLGGTENTEAFF
TRBD2	TRBV11-2	TRBJ2-3	TGTGCCAGCACCCCGGCCGCCAGCGGGGGGGCGAACACGCAGTATTTT	CASTPAASGGANTQYF
.	TRBV4-3	TRBJ2-1	TGCGCCAGCAGCCAGGATTACAGGGTCCCCAATTTCGGCAATGAGCAGTTCTTC	CASSQDYRVPNFGNEQFF